This section outlines one T cell receptor (beta chain) sequence together with its context. Its specificity is not known. The data originate from a study of OX40 agonist ivuxolimab in advanced cancers. Study in general: Prior therapy, whether anti-PD-1, anti-PD-L1 or anti-CTLA-4, was allowed, and roughly 44% had some. Notes on the study in general: Blood T cells, both CD4+ and CD8+, expanded clonally by week 6 at 0.1 to 3.0 mg/kg.

The assay was immunoSEQ multiplex PCR, and TCRdb's table has in-frame clones only and misses some. The sample includes just over 90,000 clones, 94% seen only once; the top ten take about 2.6%. This CDR3 has 13 amino acids. In germline, CDR1 is PRHDT, CDR2 FYEKMQ (reference sequence). The V end lost 5 bases, the J end lost 6 bases, and 14 bases lay between the germline ends. V and J are TRBV13 and TRBJ2-7; D might be TRBD2 (6 bases). This receptor was obtained from an adult with an advanced solid tumor such as melanoma, head and neck, liver or kidney cancer. Here the sequenced sample was CD4+ or CD8+ T cells sorted from blood, taken in a trial of the OX40 agonist ivuxolimab. The CDR3 DNA reads TGTGCCAGCAGCCTCCCCCAGGGAGGCGAGCAGTACTTC. Its protein is CASSLPQGGEQYF.